This paragraph reports one T cell receptor beta chain. Germline V gene lookup returns CDR1 SGHNT and CDR2 YENEEA. There are 16 residues in the CDR3. The V segment lost 2 bases and the J segment 3 bases; nucleotides outside the gene matches: 8. The data originate from a study of blood T cell repertoires in COVID-19. Study details: Sources were T cells, B-cell-depleted T cells, or PBMCs; the material itself was cDNA or gDNA.

Data came from immunoSEQ multiplex PCR; TCRdb stores just in-frame clones and leaves some out. The sample consists of about 100,000 clones, roughly 90% of them appearing once. Sequences were obtained from peripheral blood. The sequence came from a man at least 80 years old with acute or convalescent COVID-19. The rearrangement joins TRBV11-3 to TRBJ2-3; 7 bases fit TRBD2. The CDR3 DNA reads as TGTGCCAGCAGCTTAAGGGCAGCGGGGAAAACAGATACGCAGTATTTT. It codes for CASSLRAAGKTDTQYF. Full variable domain (outside the CDR3, taken from reference TRBV11-3 and TRBJ2-3): EAGVVQSPRYKIIEKKQPVAFWCNPISGHNTLYWYLQNLGQGPELLIRYENEEAVDDSQLPKDRFSAERLKGVDSTLKIQPAELGDSAVYLCASSLRAAGKTDTQYFGPGTRLTVL.